This T cell receptor beta chain stems from a study of shared clonotypes between healthy human individuals. Overall study: A couple of female and three male donors aged 18 to 49 were enrolled.

Deep was the level used in running the assay. In the study's own analysis: As immunoSEQ supplied junction-only sequences (without quality scores), filtering differed. The repertoire was sequenced with immunoSEQ multiplex PCR; TCRdb's copy has only in-frame clones and lacks some. V, J and clone size were drawn from that table, and D and trimming were deduced from the DNA. The data contain about 490,000 clones, about three quarters of them singletons. Looked up from germline, CDR1 is KGHSH and CDR2 is LQKENI. V was cut by 2 bases and J by 1 base, with 8 bases left in between. The length of the CDR3 is 14 residues. Donors included only healthy HIV-negative adults lacking recent acute infections or vaccinations. This clone has at least ten counts.

The chain joins TRBV18 to TRBJ1-1; D is unresolved. The TCR was taken from a woman aged 35 to 49 in good health. Some clones in this sample may be carry-over from other donors' samples. Sequencing was carried out using PBMCs. The CDR3 region is CASSPFSGNTEAFF. In DNA, the CDR3 is TGTGCCAGCTCACCATTTAGCGGGAACACTGAAGCTTTCTTT.